The 19 T cell receptor beta chains below all came from one sample that was sequenced in a study of T-cell memory formation after mild COVID-19. MiXCR, run by TCRdb on the 5' RACE reads, gives a single entry per CDR3 protein. The table lists under 300,000 distinct CDR3 sequences, about 16% of them singletons. Sequences were obtained from PBMCs or a T cell subset sorted from them (not recorded which). These receptors were obtained from a young man who had mild COVID-19 (a few samples of this study predate the infection). Cell type and time point are not known.

The V call is TRBV29-1, the J call TRBJ1-1; D not certain. The V end was cut by 5 bases, the J end by 3 bases, with 4 bases between. This CDR3 is built from 10 residues. Germline V lookup: CDR1 SQVTM, CDR2 ANQGSEA. This chain's CDR3 is CSVRDTEAFF. CDR3 DNA sequence: TGCAGCGTTCGAGACACTGAAGCTTTCTTT.

The genes are TRBV20-1 and TRBJ2-7; 8 bases match TRBD1. With V trimmed by 3 bases and J by 9 bases, 13 bases remained unmatched. Germline V gene sequence: CDR1 DFQATT, CDR2 SNEGSKA (reference sequence). The CDR3 length is 14 residues. The CDR3 spells CSARVVGQGMGQYF. CDR3 DNA: TGCAGTGCTAGGGTAGTAGGACAGGGCATGGGGCAGTACTTC.

CDR3 region: CASSFTGGYSGEQYV. Written as DNA, the CDR3 is TGTGCCAGCAGTTTCACAGGGGGCTATTCGGGGGAGCAGTACGTC. The V gene is TRBV28, the J gene TRBJ2-7; 9 nucleotides line up with TRBD1. Trimming took 3 bases from V and 7 from J; bases not matched to a gene: 10. The CDR3 spans 15 residues. Looked up from germline, CDR1 is MDHEN and CDR2 is SYDVKM.

This clonotype was observed a handful of times. V is TRBV27 and J is TRBJ2-2; D uncertain. Trimming took 5 bases from V and 6 from J, leaving 19 bases between them. The CDR3 has 16 residues. CDR1 is MNHEY, CDR2 SMNVEV, per germline (reference sequence). DNA of the CDR3: TGTGCCAGCAGTCGGGTCGGAAACCTCCCCCCCGGGGAGCTGTTTTTT. Its translation is CASSRVGNLPPGELFF.

The chain uses TRBV6-1 and TRBJ1-2; no firm D call. CDR3 length: 15 residues. V shed 3 bases and J shed 9 bases, with 20 bases lying between them. Germline V gene sequence: CDR1 MNHNS, CDR2 SASEGT. The CDR3 is CASSDYGLNPSSYTF. In DNA form, the CDR3 reads TGTGCCAGCAGTGATTATGGTCTCAACCCCTCGAGCTACACCTTC.

V gene TRBV7-9 combines with J gene TRBJ2-7; D is undetermined. V was shortened by 3 bases and J by 6 bases, with 9 bases between the two germline ends. The CDR3 is 12 amino acids. Germline lookup yields CDR1 SEHNR and CDR2 FQNEAQ (reference sequence). This chain's CDR3 is CASSFTVGEQYV. The CDR3 nucleotides are TGTGCCAGCAGCTTCACGGTAGGCGAGCAGTACGTC.

In its sample, this clonotype was seen a few times. The chain has TRBV11-1 and TRBJ2-1; 9 nucleotides line up with TRBD2. Germline lookup yields CDR1 SGHAT and CDR2 FQDESV (reference sequence). With 5 bases clipped from V and 1 base from J, the junction kept 12 bases outside the gene matches. CDR3 length: 18 amino acids. The CDR3 spells CASSQSGSGGRSYNEQFF. The CDR3, as DNA: TGTGCCAGCAGCCAAAGTGGTAGCGGGGGCCGTTCCTACAATGAGCAGTTCTTC.

Here the CDR3 DNA reads TGTGCCAGCAGCTTAGATTTGTCTAGCCTGGATTCGGATACGCAGTATTTT. This translates into CASSLDLSSLDSDTQYF. V and J are TRBV11-2 and TRBJ2-3, with D perhaps TRBD2 (5 bases). V lost 0 bases, J lost 6 bases, and 19 bases lay in between. CDR3 length equals 17 residues. Germline V gene lookup returns CDR1 SGHAT and CDR2 FQNNGV.

This sequence joins TRBV28 and TRBJ2-5; possible D gene TRBD1, 6 bases. The V and J ends lost 6 bases and 5 bases respectively, with 22 bases between them. The germline gives CDR1 MDHEN, CDR2 SYDVKM. The CDR3 totals 16 residues. CDR3 sequence (DNA): TGTGCCAGCAGCTCCTTAAGGGGGTACGACTGGGAGACCCAGTACTTC. This encodes CASSSLRGYDWETQYF.

This clonotype was observed a few times. The rearrangement uses TRBV20-1 and TRBJ2-7; D ambiguous. V was trimmed by 1 base and J by 3 bases, leaving 10 bases between them. Per germline, CDR1 DFQATT and CDR2 SNEGSKA (reference sequence). The CDR3 runs 13 residues. The CDR3 DNA is TGCAGTGCTAGAGTTGGCCAGAGCTACGAGCAGTACGTC. Protein product: CSARVGQSYEQYV.

The rearrangement links TRBV20-1 to TRBJ1-1; 7 bases are shared with TRBD1. Trimming took 1 base from V and 2 from J; bases not matched to a gene: 10. This CDR3 region has 16 residues. The V gene's germline CDR1 is DFQATT and CDR2 SNEGSKA (reference sequence). CDR3 DNA: TGCAGTGCTAGAGGATACGACAGGGACCTTAACACTGAAGCTTTCTTT. Translation gives CSARGYDRDLNTEAFF.

The chain carries TRBV3-1 and TRBJ1-4; D unclear. The length of the CDR3 is 14 residues. The germline CDR1 and CDR2 sequences are LGHDT and YNNKEL (reference sequence). Trimming shortened V by 2 bases and J by 0 bases, and 4 bases separated the two germline ends. The CDR3 DNA is TGTGCCAGCAGCCAAATCGCAACTAATGAAAAACTGTTTTTT. Amino acid sequence: CASSQIATNEKLFF.

This sequence joins TRBV7-3 and TRBJ2-1, with D tentatively TRBD1 (5 bases). V gave up 5 bases and J gave up 4 bases, with 21 bases separating them. The CDR3 has 17 amino acids. CDR1 and CDR2 from the germline V gene are SGHTA and FQGTGA. The CDR3 here is CASSATPLWGEYNEQFF. Here the CDR3 DNA reads TGTGCCAGCAGCGCCACTCCACTGTGGGGCGAATACAATGAGCAGTTCTTC.

In this sample, this clonotype turned up a few times. J is TRBJ2-2 and V is TRBV27, with D unclear. Germline-derived CDR1 and CDR2 are MNHEY and SMNVEV (reference sequence). The length of the CDR3 is 16 residues. Trimming removed 1 base at V and 5 bases at J, with 14 bases between. CDR3 sequence reads: CASSLLPGRSTGELFF. The CDR3 coding sequence is TGTGCCAGCAGTTTATTACCGGGTCGGAGTACCGGGGAGCTGTTTTTT.

Only a few counts were recorded for this clonotype. The CDR3 region is CATSRGGIGGTDTQYF. The CDR3 bases are TGTGCCACCAGCAGAGGGGGGATAGGAGGCACAGATACGCAGTATTTT. This sequence joins TRBV15 and TRBJ2-3; either TRBD1 or TRBD2 may supply D (5 bases each). Trimming removed 1 base from V and 1 base from J, with 12 bases in between. CDR1 is LNHNV, CDR2 YYDKDF, per germline (reference sequence). This CDR3 comprises 16 residues.

The V and J genes are TRBV7-2 and TRBJ2-5, with D possibly TRBD2 on 5 matching bases. This CDR3 is 13 amino acids long. CDR1 SGHTA and CDR2 FQGNSA come from the germline V gene. V lost 7 bases and J 2 bases, leaving 11 bases between the germline ends. The CDR3 spells CASTTDSQETQYF. CDR3 DNA sequence: TGTGCCAGCACCACGGACTCACAAGAGACCCAGTACTTC.

V is TRBV20-1 and J is TRBJ2-5; D is undetermined. The V gene lost 0 bases and the J gene lost 6 bases, with 20 bases spanning the gap. The V gene's germline CDR1 is DFQATT and CDR2 SNEGSKA (reference sequence). The CDR3 length is 16 residues. The CDR3 DNA reads as TGCAGTGCTAGAGATCTCGTAAAGGGCCAGGTGAAGACCCAGTACTTC. It is translated as CSARDLVKGQVKTQYF.

This clonotype was seen many times. This sequence joins TRBV18 and TRBJ1-1; D is ambiguous. The CDR3 spans 14 residues. Germline CDR1 reads KGHSH; CDR2 reads LQKENI. V was shortened by 1 base and J by 4 bases, with 10 bases between the two germline ends. The CDR3 region is CASSPLSDLTEAFF. The CDR3 region has the DNA TGTGCCAGCTCACCACTTTCGGACCTCACTGAAGCTTTCTTT. The entire variable domain, with the rest obtained from reference TRBV18 and TRBJ1-1, is as follows: NAGVMQNPRHLVRRRGQEARLRCSPMKGHSHVYWYRQLPEEGLKFMVYLQKENIIDESGMPKERFSAEFPKEGPSILRIQQVVRGDSAAYFCASSPLSDLTEAFFGQGTRLTVV.

The V gene is TRBV14, the J gene TRBJ2-5; D perhaps matches TRBD1 (6 bases). CDR1 SGHDN and CDR2 FVKESK come from the germline V gene. This CDR3 spans 14 amino acids. Trimming pared 4 bases from V and 4 bases from J, leaving 13 bases between. Here the CDR3 DNA reads TGTGCCAGCAGCCGAGGGACATTGGGAGAGACCCAGTACTTC. Translating it yields CASSRGTLGETQYF.